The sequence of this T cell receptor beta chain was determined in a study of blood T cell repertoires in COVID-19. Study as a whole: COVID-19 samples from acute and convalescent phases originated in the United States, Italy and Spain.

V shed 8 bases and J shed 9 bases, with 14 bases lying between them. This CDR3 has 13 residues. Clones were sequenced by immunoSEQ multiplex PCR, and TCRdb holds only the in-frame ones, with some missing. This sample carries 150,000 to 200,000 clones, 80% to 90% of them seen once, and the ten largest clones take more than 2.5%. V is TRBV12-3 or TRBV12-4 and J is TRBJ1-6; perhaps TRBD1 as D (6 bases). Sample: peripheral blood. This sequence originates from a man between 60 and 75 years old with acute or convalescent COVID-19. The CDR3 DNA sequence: TGTGCCAGCCGACCTACAGGGAGTTCACCCCTCCACTTT. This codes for CASRPTGSSPLHF.